The 7 T cell receptor beta chains listed next were all sequenced from one sample in a study of cytomegalovirus exposure and HLA in healthy donors. The PCR had 60 Vbeta and 13 Jbeta primers. TCRdb keeps only in-frame clones here, not all; method: immunoSEQ multiplex PCR. The profile shows under 150,000 clones, 78% of them singletons. Material for sequencing was PBMCs. The receptor source for this set is a woman aged 40 to 50 in good health and CMV-seronegative.

The chain joins TRBV6-4 to TRBJ2-3; the D gene is possibly TRBD2 (5 bases). CDR3 length: 13 residues. Germline CDR1 and CDR2: MRHNA and SNTAGT. Trimming removed 3 bases from V and 4 bases from J, with 8 bases in between. Here the CDR3 reads CASSEEGADTQYF. As DNA, the CDR3 is TGTGCCAGCAGTGAAGAGGGCGCAGATACGCAGTATTTT.

The chain joins TRBV4-3 to TRBJ1-2; 10 nucleotides line up with TRBD1. Germline V gene lookup returns CDR1 LGHNA and CDR2 YSLEER. The trim removed 4 bases at V and 6 bases at J, leaving 2 bases unmatched. There are 13 residues in the CDR3. The CDR3 DNA reads TGCGCCAGCAGCCTGACAGGGGGCGATGGCTACACCTTC. Protein sequence: CASSLTGGDGYTF.

This chain joins TRBV5-1 and TRBJ2-5; 12 bases agree with TRBD2. J was trimmed by 4 bases and V by 3 bases; bases with no gene match: 1. The CDR3 has 14 amino acids. Per germline, CDR1 SGHRS and CDR2 YFSETQ. CDR3 DNA: TGCGCCAGCAGCTGGGGACTAGCGGGAGAGACCCAGTACTTC. It encodes CASSWGLAGETQYF.

J is TRBJ2-1 and V is TRBV4-2, with 8 bases lining up with TRBD2. V was pared by 0 bases and J by 8 bases, with 6 bases of the junction left unmatched. Germline V CDR1 and CDR2: LGHNA, YNFKEQ. This CDR3 is 15 amino acids long. CDR3 residues: CASSQEGLGYDEQFF. CDR3 sequence (DNA): TGTGCCAGCAGCCAAGAGGGACTAGGGTACGATGAGCAGTTCTTC.

CDR3 region: CARARGAATSSEKLFF. As DNA, the CDR3 is TGTGCCAGGGCCAGGGGGGCTGCCACTTCTTCGGAAAAACTGTTTTTT. This rearrangement joins TRBV6-4 to TRBJ1-4, with 7 nucleotides matching TRBD1. V dropped 9 bases and J dropped 8; count of bases not matched to a gene: 18. Germline lookup yields CDR1 MRHNA and CDR2 SNTAGT. The CDR3 totals 16 residues.

The genes are TRBV11-2 and TRBJ1-5; 8 bases fit TRBD1. With 5 bases clipped from V and 4 bases from J, the junction kept 4 bases outside the gene matches. The CDR3 totals 14 residues. The germline CDR1 and CDR2 sequences are SGHAT and FQNNGV. The CDR3 spells CASSPDRVNQPQHF. CDR3 bases: TGTGCCAGCAGCCCGGACAGGGTAAATCAGCCCCAGCATTTT.

CDR3 sequence: CASSQDRGPAFF. The CDR3 DNA is TGTGCCAGCAGTCAGGACAGGGGCCCGGCTTTCTTT. The chain has TRBV7-9 and TRBJ1-1; 9 nucleotides match TRBD1. Germline V lookup: CDR1 SEHNR, CDR2 FQNEAQ (reference sequence). The CDR3 is 12 residues long. V dropped 6 bases and J dropped 11; count of bases not matched to a gene: 7.